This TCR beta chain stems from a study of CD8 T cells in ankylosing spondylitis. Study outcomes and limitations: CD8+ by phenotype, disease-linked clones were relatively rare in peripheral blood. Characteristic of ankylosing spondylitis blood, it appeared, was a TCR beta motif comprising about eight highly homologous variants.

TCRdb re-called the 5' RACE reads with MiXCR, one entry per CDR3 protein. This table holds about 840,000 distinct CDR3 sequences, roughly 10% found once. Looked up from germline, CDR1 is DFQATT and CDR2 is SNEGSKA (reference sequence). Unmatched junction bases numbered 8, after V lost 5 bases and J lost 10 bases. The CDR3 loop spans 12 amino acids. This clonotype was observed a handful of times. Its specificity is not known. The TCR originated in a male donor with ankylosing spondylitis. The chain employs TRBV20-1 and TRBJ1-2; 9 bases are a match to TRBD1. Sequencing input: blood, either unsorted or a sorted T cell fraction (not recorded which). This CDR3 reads CSAFRQGGAYTF. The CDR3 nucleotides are TGCAGTGCTTTTCGACAGGGGGGTGCCTACACCTTC.